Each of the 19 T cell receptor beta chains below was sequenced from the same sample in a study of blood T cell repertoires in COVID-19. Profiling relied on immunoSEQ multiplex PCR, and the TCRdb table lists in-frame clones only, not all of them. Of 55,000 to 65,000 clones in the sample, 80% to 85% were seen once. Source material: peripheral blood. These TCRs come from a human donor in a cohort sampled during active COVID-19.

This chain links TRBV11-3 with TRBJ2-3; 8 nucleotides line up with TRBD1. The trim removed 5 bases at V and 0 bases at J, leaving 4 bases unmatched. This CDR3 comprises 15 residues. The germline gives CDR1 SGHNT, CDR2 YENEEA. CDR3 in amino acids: CASSRQGHSTDTQYF. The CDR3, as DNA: TGTGCCAGCAGCAGACAGGGGCATAGCACAGATACGCAGTATTTT.

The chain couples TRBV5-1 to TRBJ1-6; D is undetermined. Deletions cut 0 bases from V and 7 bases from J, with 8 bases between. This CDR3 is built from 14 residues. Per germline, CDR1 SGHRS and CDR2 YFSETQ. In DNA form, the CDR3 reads TGCGCCAGCAGCTTGGACAGCCAAAATTCACCCCTCCACTTT. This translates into CASSLDSQNSPLHF.

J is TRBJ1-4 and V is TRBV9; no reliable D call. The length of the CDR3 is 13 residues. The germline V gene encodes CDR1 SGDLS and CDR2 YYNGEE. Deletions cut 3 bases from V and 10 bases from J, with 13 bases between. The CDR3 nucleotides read TGTGCCAGCAGCGCACGTTTCGAGGGAAAACTGTTTTTT. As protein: CASSARFEGKLFF.

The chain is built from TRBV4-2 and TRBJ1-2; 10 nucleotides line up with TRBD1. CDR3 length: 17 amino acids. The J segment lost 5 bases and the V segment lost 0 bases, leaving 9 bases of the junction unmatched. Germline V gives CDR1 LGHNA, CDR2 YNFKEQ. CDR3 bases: TGTGCCAGCAGCCAAGAGGGACAGGGGATAGTAGGGTATGGCTACACCTTC. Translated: CASSQEGQGIVGYGYTF.

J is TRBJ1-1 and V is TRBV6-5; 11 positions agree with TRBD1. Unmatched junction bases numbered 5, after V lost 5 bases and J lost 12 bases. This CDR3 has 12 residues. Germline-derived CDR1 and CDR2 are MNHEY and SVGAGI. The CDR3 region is CASSPRTGGTFF. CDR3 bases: TGTGCCAGCAGTCCGAGGACAGGGGGCACTTTCTTT.

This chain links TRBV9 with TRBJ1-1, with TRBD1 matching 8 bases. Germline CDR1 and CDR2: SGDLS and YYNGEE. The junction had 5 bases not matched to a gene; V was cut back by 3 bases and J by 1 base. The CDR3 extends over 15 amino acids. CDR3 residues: CASSATGGWNTEAFF. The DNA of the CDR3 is TGTGCCAGCAGCGCAACAGGGGGGTGGAACACTGAAGCTTTCTTT.

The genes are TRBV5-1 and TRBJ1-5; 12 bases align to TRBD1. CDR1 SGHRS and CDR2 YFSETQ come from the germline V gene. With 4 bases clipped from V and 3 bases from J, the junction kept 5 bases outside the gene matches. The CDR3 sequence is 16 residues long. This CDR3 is CASSEGTGGPNQPQHF. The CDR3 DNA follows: TGCGCCAGCAGCGAAGGGACAGGGGGCCCCAATCAGCCCCAGCATTTT.

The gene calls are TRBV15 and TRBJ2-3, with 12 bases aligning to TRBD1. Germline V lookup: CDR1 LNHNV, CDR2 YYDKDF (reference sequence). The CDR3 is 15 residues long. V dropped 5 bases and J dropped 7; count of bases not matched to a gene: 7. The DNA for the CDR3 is TGTGCCACCAGCGACCGGGACAGGGGGCAATATACGCAGTATTTT. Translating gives CATSDRDRGQYTQYF.

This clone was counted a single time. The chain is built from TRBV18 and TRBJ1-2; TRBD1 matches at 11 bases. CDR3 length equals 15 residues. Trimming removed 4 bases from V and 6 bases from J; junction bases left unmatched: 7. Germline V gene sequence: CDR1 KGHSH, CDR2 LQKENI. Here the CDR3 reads CASSLRDRGNHGYTF. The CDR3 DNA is TGTGCCAGCTCACTCCGGGACAGGGGGAACCATGGCTACACCTTC. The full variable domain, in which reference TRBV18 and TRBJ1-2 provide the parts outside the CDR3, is NAGVMQNPRHLVRRRGQEARLRCSPMKGHSHVYWYRQLPEEGLKFMVYLQKENIIDESGMPKERFSAEFPKEGPSILRIQQVVRGDSAAYFCASSLRDRGNHGYTFGSGTRLTVV.

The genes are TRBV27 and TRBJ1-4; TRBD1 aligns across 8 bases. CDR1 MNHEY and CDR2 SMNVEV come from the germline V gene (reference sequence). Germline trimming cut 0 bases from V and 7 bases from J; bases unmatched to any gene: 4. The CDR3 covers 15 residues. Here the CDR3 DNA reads TGTGCCAGCAGTTTATCGAGTGACAGGGGTGAAAAACTGTTTTTT. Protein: CASSLSSDRGEKLFF.

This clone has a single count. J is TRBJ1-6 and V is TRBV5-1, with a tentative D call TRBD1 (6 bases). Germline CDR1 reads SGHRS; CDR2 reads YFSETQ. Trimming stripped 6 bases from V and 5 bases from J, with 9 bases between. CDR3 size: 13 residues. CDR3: CASTDSDNSPLHF. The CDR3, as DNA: TGCGCCAGCACGGACAGCGATAATTCACCCCTCCACTTT.

CDR3 residues: CASSRPAGGSTDTQYF. In DNA, the CDR3 is TGTGCCAGTAGTCGCCCCGCGGGGGGGTCCACAGATACGCAGTATTTT. The chain joins TRBV19 to TRBJ2-3; 9 positions match TRBD2. Looked up from germline, CDR1 is LNHDA and CDR2 is SQIVND (reference sequence). The CDR3 runs to 16 residues. J gave up 2 bases and V 5 bases, and 8 bases lay outside the gene matches.

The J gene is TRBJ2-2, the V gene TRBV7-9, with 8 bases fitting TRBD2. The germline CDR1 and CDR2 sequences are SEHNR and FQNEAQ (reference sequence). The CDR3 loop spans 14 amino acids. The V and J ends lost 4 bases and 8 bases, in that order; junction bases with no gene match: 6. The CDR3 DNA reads TGTGCCAGCAGCTCTGCGGGGGGCCGAGGGGAGCTGTTTTTT. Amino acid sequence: CASSSAGGRGELFF.

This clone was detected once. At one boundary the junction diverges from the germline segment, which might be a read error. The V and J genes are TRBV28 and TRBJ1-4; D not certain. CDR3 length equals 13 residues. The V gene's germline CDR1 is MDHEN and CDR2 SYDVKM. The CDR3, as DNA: TGTGCCAGCAGTTTGCAGATTAATGAAAGACTGTTTTTT. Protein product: CASSLQINERLFF.

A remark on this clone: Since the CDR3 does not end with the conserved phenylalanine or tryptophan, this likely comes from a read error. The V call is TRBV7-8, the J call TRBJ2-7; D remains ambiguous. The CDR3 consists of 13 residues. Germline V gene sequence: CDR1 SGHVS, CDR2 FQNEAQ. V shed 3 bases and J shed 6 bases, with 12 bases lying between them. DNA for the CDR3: TGTGCCAGCAGCTTGTCCACGAGGAGCGAGCAGTACGGC. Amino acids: CASSLSTRSEQYG.

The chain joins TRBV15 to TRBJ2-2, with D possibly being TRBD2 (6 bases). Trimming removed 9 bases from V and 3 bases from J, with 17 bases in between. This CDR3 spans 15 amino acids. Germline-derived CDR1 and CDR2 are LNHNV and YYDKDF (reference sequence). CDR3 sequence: CATLNAGIYTGELFF. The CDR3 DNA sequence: TGTGCCACATTAAACGCGGGAATCTACACCGGGGAGCTGTTTTTT.

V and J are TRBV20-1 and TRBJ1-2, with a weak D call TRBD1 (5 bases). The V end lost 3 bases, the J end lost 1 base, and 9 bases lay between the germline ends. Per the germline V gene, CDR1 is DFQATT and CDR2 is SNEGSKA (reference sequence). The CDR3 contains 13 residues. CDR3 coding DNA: TGCAGTGCTAGTCCAGGGATTAACTATGGCTACACCTTC. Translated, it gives CSASPGINYGYTF.

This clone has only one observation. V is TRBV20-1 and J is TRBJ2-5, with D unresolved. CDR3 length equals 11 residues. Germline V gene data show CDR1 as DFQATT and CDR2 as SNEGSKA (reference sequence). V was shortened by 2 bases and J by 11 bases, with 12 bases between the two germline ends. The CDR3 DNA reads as TGCAGTGCTAGACGCAGCGAGATACAGTACTTC. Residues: CSARRSEIQYF.

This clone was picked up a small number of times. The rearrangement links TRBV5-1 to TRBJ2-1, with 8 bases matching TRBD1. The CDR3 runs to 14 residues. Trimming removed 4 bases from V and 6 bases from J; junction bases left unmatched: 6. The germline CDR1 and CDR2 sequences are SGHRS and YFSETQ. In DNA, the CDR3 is TGCGCCAGCAGCCCAGGGGGCGCGGGCAATGAGCAGTTCTTC. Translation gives CASSPGGAGNEQFF. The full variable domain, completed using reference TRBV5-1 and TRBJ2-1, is KAGVTQTPRYLIKTRGQQVTLSCSPISGHRSVSWYQQTPGQGLQFLFEYFSETQRNKGNFPGRFSGRQFSNSRSEMNVSTLELGDSALYLCASSPGGAGNEQFFGPGTRLTVL.